Shown below are 24 T cell receptor beta chains from a single sample sequenced in a study of technical replicates of blood from a handful of donors. Measured with immunoSEQ multiplex PCR; TCRdb has only the in-frame clones, and not every one. The sample has approximately 15,000 clones, 80% to 85% seen once. The material sequenced was PBMCs. All receptors come from a human donor in good health.

The chain is built from TRBV7-6 and TRBJ2-6, with D uncertain. Per the germline V gene, CDR1 is SGHVS and CDR2 is FNYEAQ. Deletions cut 3 bases from V and 0 bases from J, with 6 bases between. This CDR3 has 15 residues. The CDR3: CASSFLISGANVLTF. CDR3 DNA sequence: TGTGCCAGCAGCTTCCTAATCTCTGGGGCCAACGTCCTGACTTTC.

The chain links TRBV7-6 to TRBJ2-1, with D possibly being TRBD1 (5 bases). The CDR3 runs 12 residues. Germline values: CDR1 SGHVS, CDR2 FNYEAQ. Trimming removed 2 bases from V and 8 bases from J, with 7 bases in between. The CDR3 sequence is CASSLQGDEQFF. The CDR3 region has the DNA TGTGCCAGCAGCTTACAGGGCGATGAGCAGTTCTTC.

V usage is TRBV29-1 and J usage is TRBJ2-3; D is unresolved. From germline, CDR1 is SQVTM and CDR2 ANQGSEA. Trimming cost V 4 bases and J 1 base, with 12 bases left between them. The CDR3 is 14 residues long. CDR3 DNA sequence: TGCAGCGTTGGAGGCCCGGGTGGCACAGATACGCAGTATTTT. Its protein product is CSVGGPGGTDTQYF.

This clone was picked up one time. The chain joins TRBV18 to TRBJ1-5; D may be TRBD1 (6 bases). There are 14 residues in the CDR3. Germline V gives CDR1 KGHSH, CDR2 LQKENI. Between the trimmed V and J ends, which lost 2 bases and 7 bases, there was a span of 12 bases. Written as DNA, the CDR3 is TGTGCCAGCTCACCAGGGGGGGGCGGACAGCCCCAGCATTTT. Protein product: CASSPGGGGQPQHF. Together with reference TRBV18 and TRBJ1-5, the CDR3 gives the full variable domain: NAGVMQNPRHLVRRRGQEARLRCSPMKGHSHVYWYRQLPEEGLKFMVYLQKENIIDESGMPKERFSAEFPKEGPSILRIQQVVRGDSAAYFCASSPGGGGQPQHFGDGTRLSIL.

CDR3 protein: CASSEGTANYGYTF. In DNA, the CDR3 is TGCGCCAGCAGCGAAGGGACAGCGAACTATGGCTACACCTTC. The gene calls are TRBV5-1 and TRBJ1-2; 7 bases are a match to TRBD1. The germline V gene encodes CDR1 SGHRS and CDR2 YFSETQ. This CDR3 is built from 14 residues. V shed 4 bases and J 2 bases; nucleotides not matched to a gene: 5. The full variable domain, with the rest looked up from reference TRBV5-1 and TRBJ1-2, is KAGVTQTPRYLIKTRGQQVTLSCSPISGHRSVSWYQQTPGQGLQFLFEYFSETQRNKGNFPGRFSGRQFSNSRSEMNVSTLELGDSALYLCASSEGTANYGYTFGSGTRLTVV.

This chain uses TRBV4-1 with TRBJ2-2, with D maybe TRBD2 (6 bases). Germline V gene sequence: CDR1 MGHRA, CDR2 YSYEKL. The V and J ends lost 3 bases and 6 bases respectively, with 17 bases between them. This CDR3 region has 16 residues. CDR3 in DNA: TGCGCCAGCAGCCACTCACTAGCTTTAAGGGCCGGGGAGCTGTTTTTT. Translated, it gives CASSHSLALRAGELFF.

This chain joins TRBV23-1 and TRBJ1-1, with 8 bases that match TRBD1. TRBV23-1 is noted as an ORF with a role that remains uncertain. The CDR3 length is 14 residues. The junction had 3 bases not matched to a gene; V was cut back by 2 bases and J by 4 bases. This CDR3 reads CASSQQGAGTEAFF. The CDR3 region has the DNA TGCGCCAGCAGTCAACAGGGGGCTGGCACTGAAGCTTTCTTT.

In its sample, this clone was seen once. The chain employs TRBV28 and TRBJ2-7, with TRBD1 identical over 12 bases. Trimming removed 8 bases from V and 5 bases from J; junction bases left unmatched: 10. Germline CDR1 and CDR2: MDHEN and SYDVKM. The CDR3 has 15 residues. DNA for the CDR3: TGTGCCAGCTCGCTTAGGGGACAGGGGGCAAACGAGCAGTACTTC. As protein: CASSLRGQGANEQYF.

The chain joins TRBV28 to TRBJ1-2, with a tentative D call TRBD1 (6 bases). Per the germline V gene, CDR1 is MDHEN and CDR2 is SYDVKM. The CDR3 has 14 residues. The ends were cut back, 3 bases at V and 2 bases at J, with 10 bases in the middle. CDR3 sequence reads: CASSFRDTNYGYTF. The CDR3 nucleotides read TGTGCCAGCAGTTTTAGGGACACAAACTATGGCTACACCTTC.

The DNA for the CDR3 is TGTGCCAGCAGCCAAGTTACTAGCGGGAGTCGGAACGAGCAGTACTTC. It yields the protein CASSQVTSGSRNEQYF. V and J are TRBV4-2 and TRBJ2-7; 11 positions agree with TRBD2. With V trimmed by 1 base and J by 5 bases, 7 bases remained unmatched. The germline V gene encodes CDR1 LGHNA and CDR2 YNFKEQ. This CDR3 is built from 16 residues.

The V and J genes are TRBV5-4 and TRBJ2-2, with TRBD1 matching 9 bases. CDR1 is SGHNT and CDR2 is YYREEE in the germline V gene (reference sequence). This CDR3 comprises 17 residues. V gave up 0 bases and J gave up 4 bases; unmatched junction bases: 7. The CDR3 DNA reads TGTGCCAGCAGCTTGGTCGGTTACAGGGGGCCCACCGGGGAGCTGTTTTTT. Residues: CASSLVGYRGPTGELFF.

This clone was seen a handful of times. The CDR3 sequence: CASSASYRGRVSYEQYF. The DNA for the CDR3 is TGTGCCAGTAGTGCGTCATATCGAGGGCGGGTATCCTACGAGCAGTACTTC. The rearrangement joins TRBV19 to TRBJ2-7, with D tentatively TRBD2 (5 bases). The CDR3 is made up of 17 amino acids. The germline V gene encodes CDR1 LNHDA and CDR2 SQIVND (reference sequence). V lost 5 bases to trimming and J lost 1 base, with 21 bases between them. Filled out from reference TRBV19 and TRBJ2-7, the complete variable domain reads DGGITQSPKYLFRKEGQNVTLSCEQNLNHDAMYWYRQDPGQGLRLIYYSQIVNDFQKGDIAEGYSVSREKKESFPLTVTSAQKNPTAFYLCASSASYRGRVSYEQYFGPGTRLTVT.

The chain uses TRBV2 and TRBJ2-7, with D perhaps matching TRBD1 (6 bases). V gave up 7 bases and J gave up 4 bases, with 17 bases separating them. This CDR3 has 14 amino acids. Germline V gene lookup returns CDR1 SNHLY and CDR2 FYNNEI. The CDR3 loop is CASISTGHAYEQYF. The CDR3 DNA follows: TGTGCCAGCATTTCAACGGGACATGCTTACGAGCAGTACTTC.

The chain has TRBV10-3 and TRBJ1-5, with TRBD1 matching 9 bases. The ends lost 8 bases at V and 0 bases at J; junction bases unmatched: 8. Germline V CDR1 and CDR2: ENHRY, SYGVKD. This CDR3 is 16 amino acids long. The chain's CDR3 is CAIGGGTGISNQPQHF. The DNA for the CDR3 is TGTGCCATCGGGGGTGGGACAGGGATTAGCAATCAGCCCCAGCATTTT.

A single count supports this clone. This chain links TRBV2 with TRBJ2-3; 11 bases map to TRBD1. CDR1 SNHLY and CDR2 FYNNEI come from the germline V gene. The CDR3 length is 15 residues. V shed 7 bases, J shed 3 bases, and the junction held 6 bases outside the gene matches. The DNA of the CDR3 is TGTGCCAGCATTGTGGGACAGGGGGGAACAGATACGCAGTATTTT. Translation gives CASIVGQGGTDTQYF.

CDR3 amino acids: CASSLAAGQTIIEQYF. The CDR3, as DNA: TGTGCCAGCAGCTTAGCGGCAGGACAGACGATAATCGAGCAGTACTTC. The chain couples TRBV11-2 to TRBJ2-7; tentative D call: TRBD1 (6 bases). This CDR3 region has 16 residues. Germline assignment: CDR1 SGHAT and CDR2 FQNNGV. Trimming took off 1 base at V and 6 bases at J, with 19 bases between the two ends.

The rearrangement joins TRBV19 to TRBJ2-7; 9 nucleotides align to TRBD1. From germline, CDR1 is LNHDA and CDR2 SQIVND (reference sequence). With V trimmed by 10 bases and J by 0 bases, 10 bases remained unmatched. This CDR3 spans 15 amino acids. The CDR3 DNA sequence: TGTGCCACCATGACAGGGACAGGGAACTCCTACGAGCAGTACTTC. Translating gives CATMTGTGNSYEQYF.

The rearrangement links TRBV14 to TRBJ2-5, with D perhaps matching TRBD2 (5 bases). Trimming pared 2 bases from V and 3 bases from J, leaving 13 bases between. Germline V CDR1 and CDR2: SGHDN, FVKESK. The CDR3 loop spans 15 amino acids. The CDR3 protein is CASSQQYGDKETQYF. DNA for the CDR3: TGTGCCAGCAGCCAACAGTACGGGGATAAAGAGACCCAGTACTTC.

This chain uses TRBV6-4 with TRBJ2-3; 7 nucleotides line up with TRBD2. Germline V gives CDR1 MRHNA, CDR2 SNTAGT. V was pared by 0 bases and J by 5 bases, with 5 bases of the junction left unmatched. This CDR3 has 15 residues. This CDR3 is CASSDSGGSGDTQYF. The DNA of the CDR3 is TGTGCCAGCAGTGACTCTGGCGGGAGTGGAGATACGCAGTATTTT.

This chain connects TRBV6-1 to TRBJ1-5; 9 positions agree with TRBD1. CDR1 is MNHNS and CDR2 is SASEGT in the germline V gene. V was pared by 7 bases and J by 4 bases, with 5 bases of the junction left unmatched. This CDR3 is built from 14 residues. CDR3 DNA: TGTGCCAGCAATCCGGGACAGGGTAATCAGCCCCAGCATTTT. It yields the protein CASNPGQGNQPQHF.

This clone turned up a few times. This chain connects TRBV28 to TRBJ1-5, with TRBD1 identical over 9 bases. The V gene end was trimmed by 6 bases and the J gene end by 4 bases; junction bases not matched to a gene: 4. The CDR3 has 14 amino acids. CDR1 is MDHEN and CDR2 is SYDVKM in the germline V gene. In DNA, the CDR3 is TGTGCCAGCAGAACCGGGACAGGGAATCAGCCCCAGCATTTT. This codes for CASRTGTGNQPQHF.

Turning to this clone: Germline and junction disagree at one end, which may indicate a read error. The chain couples TRBV5-4 to TRBJ1-4; weak D call: TRBD1 (6 bases). Germline V gene lookup returns CDR1 SGHNT and CDR2 YYREEE (reference sequence). The CDR3 spans 15 residues. The CDR3 DNA reads TGTGCCAGCAGCTCAACCGGGACAACTAGTGAAAAACTGTTTTTT. Translating gives CASSSTGTTSEKLFF.

The chain uses TRBV28 and TRBJ1-5, with D possibly TRBD1 on 5 matching bases. CDR1 is MDHEN and CDR2 is SYDVKM in the germline V gene. The CDR3 covers 15 residues. The V and J ends lost 1 base and 6 bases respectively, with 13 bases between them. CDR3 sequence reads: CASSLLDTWIQPQHF. DNA of the CDR3: TGTGCCAGCAGTTTATTGGACACCTGGATTCAGCCCCAGCATTTT.

The chain employs TRBV6-5 and TRBJ1-5; D might be TRBD1 (6 bases). The germline V and J ends were trimmed by 2 bases and 1 base, with 9 bases remaining between them. The CDR3 contains 15 residues. The germline gives CDR1 MNHEY, CDR2 SVGAGI. The DNA for the CDR3 is TGTGCCAGCAGTTACGACAGGCACAGCAATCAGCCCCAGCATTTT. This sequence encodes CASSYDRHSNQPQHF.